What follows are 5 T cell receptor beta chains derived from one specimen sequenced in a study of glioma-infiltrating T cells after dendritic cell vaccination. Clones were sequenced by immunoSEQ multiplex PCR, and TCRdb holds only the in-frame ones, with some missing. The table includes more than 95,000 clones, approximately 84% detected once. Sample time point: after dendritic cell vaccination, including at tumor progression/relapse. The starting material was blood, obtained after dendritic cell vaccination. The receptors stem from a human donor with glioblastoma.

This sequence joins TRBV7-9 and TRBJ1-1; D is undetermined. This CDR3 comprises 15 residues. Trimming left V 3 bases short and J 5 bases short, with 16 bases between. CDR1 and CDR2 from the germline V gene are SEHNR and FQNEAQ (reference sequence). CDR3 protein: CASSLYDVEGTEAFF. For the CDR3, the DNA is TGTGCCAGCAGCTTGTACGATGTTGAGGGAACTGAAGCTTTCTTT.

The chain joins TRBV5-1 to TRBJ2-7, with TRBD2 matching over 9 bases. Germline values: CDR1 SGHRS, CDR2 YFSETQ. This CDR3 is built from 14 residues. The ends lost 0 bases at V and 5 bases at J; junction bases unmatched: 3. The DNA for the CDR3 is TGCGCCAGCAGCTTGGGTAGCGGGAGCCACGAGCAGTACTTC. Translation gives CASSLGSGSHEQYF.

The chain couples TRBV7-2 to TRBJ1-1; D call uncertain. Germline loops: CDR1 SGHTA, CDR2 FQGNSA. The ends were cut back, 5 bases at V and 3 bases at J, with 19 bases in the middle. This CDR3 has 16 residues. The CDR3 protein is CASSPIWATSYTEAFF. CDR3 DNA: TGTGCCAGCAGCCCAATCTGGGCCACGAGCTACACTGAAGCTTTCTTT.

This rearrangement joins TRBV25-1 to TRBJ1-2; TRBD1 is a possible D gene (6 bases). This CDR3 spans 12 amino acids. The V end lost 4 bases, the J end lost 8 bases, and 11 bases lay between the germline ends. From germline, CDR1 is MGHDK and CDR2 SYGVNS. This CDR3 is CASSASGVGYTF. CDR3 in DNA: TGTGCCAGCAGTGCCTCAGGGGTAGGCTACACCTTC.

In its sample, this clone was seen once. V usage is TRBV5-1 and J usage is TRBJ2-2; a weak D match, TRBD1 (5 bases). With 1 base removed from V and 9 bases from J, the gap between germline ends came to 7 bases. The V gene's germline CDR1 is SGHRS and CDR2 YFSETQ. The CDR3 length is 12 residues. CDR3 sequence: CASSLTGRELFF. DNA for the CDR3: TGCGCCAGCAGCTTGACAGGACGGGAGCTGTTTTTT. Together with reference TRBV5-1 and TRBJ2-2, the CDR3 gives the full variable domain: KAGVTQTPRYLIKTRGQQVTLSCSPISGHRSVSWYQQTPGQGLQFLFEYFSETQRNKGNFPGRFSGRQFSNSRSEMNVSTLELGDSALYLCASSLTGRELFFGEGSRLTVL.